This T cell receptor beta chain emerged from a study of T cells in Graves' hyperthyroidism and ophthalmopathy. Per germline, CDR1 MGHRA and CDR2 YSYEKL. V was clipped by 1 base and J by 1 base; unmatched bases: 6. The CDR3 sequence is 17 residues long. RNA transcripts yielded amplified TCR beta CDR3 regions. The HTBI primer set served for first-round RT-PCR of the TCR CDR3. TCRdb processed the multiplex PCR reads anew with MiXCR; each CDR3 protein has one entry. The repertoire holds 500,000 to 550,000 distinct CDR3 sequences, with 20% to 25% as singletons. This clonotype was counted between two and nine times.

This clonotype originated in a young man with Graves' hyperthyroidism. The rearrangement links TRBV4-1 to TRBJ1-1, with TRBD1 matching 10 bases. The specimen was blood. The CDR3 nucleotides read TGCGCCAGCAGCCAAGTAAGGACAGGGGGAAAGAACACTGAAGCTTTCTTT. The encoded protein is CASSQVRTGGKNTEAFF.